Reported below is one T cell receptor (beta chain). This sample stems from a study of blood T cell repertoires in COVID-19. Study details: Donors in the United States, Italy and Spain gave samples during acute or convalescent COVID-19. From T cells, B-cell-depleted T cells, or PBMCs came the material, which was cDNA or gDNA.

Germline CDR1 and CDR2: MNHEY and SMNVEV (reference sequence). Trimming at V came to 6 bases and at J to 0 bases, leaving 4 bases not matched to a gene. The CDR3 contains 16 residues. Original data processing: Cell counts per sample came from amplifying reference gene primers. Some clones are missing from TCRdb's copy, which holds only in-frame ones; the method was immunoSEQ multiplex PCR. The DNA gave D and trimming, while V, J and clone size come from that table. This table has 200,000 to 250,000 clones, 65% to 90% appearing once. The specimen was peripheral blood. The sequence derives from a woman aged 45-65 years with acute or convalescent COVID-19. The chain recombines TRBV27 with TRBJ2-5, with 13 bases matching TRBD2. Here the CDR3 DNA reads TGTGCCAGCAGGGGACTAGCGGGGCGGTACCAAGAGACCCAGTACTTC. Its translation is CASRGLAGRYQETQYF.